This TCR beta chain was observed in a study of cytomegalovirus exposure and HLA in healthy donors. Looking at the study overall: In a later analysis, it was reported that the 110 or so validation repertoires had been produced on the same platform as the roughly 650 repertoires belonging to the first cohort.

Study findings and constraints: The study listed 150 to 200 cytomegalovirus-associated TCR beta chains.

Clones were sequenced by immunoSEQ multiplex PCR, and TCRdb holds only the in-frame ones, with some missing. This table holds over 150,000 clones, approximately 96% found once. Concerning this clone itself: Antigen: not known.

Trimming shortened V by 0 bases and J by 2 bases, and 10 bases separated the two germline ends. Per the germline V gene, CDR1 is SGHRS and CDR2 is YFSETQ. The CDR3 contains 15 residues. This TCR came from a woman aged 18-30 years in good health and CMV-seronegative. V is TRBV5-1 and J is TRBJ2-3; the D gene is possibly TRBD1 (6 bases). The sample consisted of PBMCs. CDR3: CASSLVDRVTDTQYF. In DNA, the CDR3 is TGCGCCAGCAGCTTGGTGGACAGAGTCACAGATACGCAGTATTTT.